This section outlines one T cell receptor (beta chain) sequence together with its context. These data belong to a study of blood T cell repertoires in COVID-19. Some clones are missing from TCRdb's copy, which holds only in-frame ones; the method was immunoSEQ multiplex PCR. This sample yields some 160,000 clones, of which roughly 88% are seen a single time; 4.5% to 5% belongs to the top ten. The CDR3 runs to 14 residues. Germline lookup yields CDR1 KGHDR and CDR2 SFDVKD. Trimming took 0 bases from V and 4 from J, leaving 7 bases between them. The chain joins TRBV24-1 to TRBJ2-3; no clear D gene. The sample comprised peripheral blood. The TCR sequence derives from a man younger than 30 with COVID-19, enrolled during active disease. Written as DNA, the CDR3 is TGTGCCACCAGTGATTTGATTCGGTCAGATACGCAGTATTTT. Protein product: CATSDLIRSDTQYF.